Described below is a single TCR beta chain sequence and its context. Its specific antigen is unknown. No clone much larger than this one lies a single base away; base qualities are absent. This record comes from a study of CD8+CD57+ T cells in acquired aplastic anemia (dated by TCRdb to 2016 to 2019). At the level of the whole study: DNA extracted from sorted CD4+ and CD8+ cells had a mean of approximately 3.3 ug, with a range of roughly 0.17 to 30 ug. Mean read counts for healthy donor samples were about 10 million for CD4+ cells and around 11 million for CD8+ cells. Study-level results and caveats: Around 30 CD8+ CDR3 sequences were found to be shared between patients and controls, but these sequences appeared to be highly expressed in patients and within the immunodominant clones of the patients. Patients and healthy controls showed no significant difference in CD8+ Simpson's diversity (P=0.060).

TCR repertoires of sorted CD4+ and CD8+ blood T cells from severe aplastic anemia patients and healthy subjects were deep-sequenced in the study. Ficoll-Paque density gradient centrifugation was used to isolate peripheral blood mononuclear cells. CD4+ and CD8+ T cells were sorted by FACS or magnetic beads before DNA extraction. Reading from cysteine to phenylalanine, the CDR3 counts 14 amino acids. Only the CDR3 DNA stays, 42 bases, in frame from base 1. The CDR1 and CDR2 encoded by the germline V gene (reference sequence) are SEHNR and FQNEAQ. V loses 4 bases of germline sequence and J loses 2 bases, and the interval between the two ends is 11 bases. Genomic DNA served as template for TCR beta VDJ combination and CDR3 sequence profiling. TCR repertoire sequencing was run on an Illumina HiSeq 2000. In the paper's pipeline: TRBV/TRBJ rearrangement plots, CDR3 size and DJ length profiles, and Simpson's diversity index were used to assess repertoires. The most abundant DNA sequence in the deep sequencing data was taken as the immunodominant clone. CDR3 amino acid sequences were screened for sharing across subjects and were compared with published repertoires and the VDJdb database. The public reads were run again by TCRdb, first through fastp at Q25 and then through MiXCR, and only productive beta chains were kept. All rows with the same CDR3 protein become a single entry with the most common DNA and genes. These V and J calls derive from TCRdb rather than the authors' analysis. A total of hundreds of thousands of distinct CDR3 sequences appear in this sample, just under 70% of them only once. The ten largest clones represent approximately 3.8% of the sample.

The V and J genes are TRBV7-9 and TRBJ1-2; the D gene is unclear. Sequences were obtained from sorted CD4+, CD8+, or CD8+CD57+ T cells (not recorded which) from PBMCs. The sequence came from a human donor in good health, serving as a control. The DNA sequence is as follows: TGTGCCAGCAGCTCGTCTTCGGGGAACTATGGCTACACCTTC. Its product reads: CASSSSSGNYGYTF.